This T cell receptor beta chain originates from a study of shared clonotypes between healthy human individuals. Overall study: Three men and a couple of women, aged 18 to 49, were donors.

Some clones are missing from TCRdb's copy, which holds only in-frame ones; the method was immunoSEQ multiplex PCR. Of more than 1.2 million clones listed, approximately 98.5% are singletons. The table lists this clone with a few counts. Trimming at V came to 7 bases and at J to 4 bases, leaving 8 bases not matched to a gene. CDR1 and CDR2 (germline): LNHDA, SQIVND (reference sequence). This CDR3 comprises 14 residues. The chain carries TRBV19 and TRBJ1-2; TRBD1 aligns across 8 bases. The receptor's source is a man younger than 40 in good health. The sample consisted of naive CD4+ T cells sorted from blood. Documented subset: CD45RA+ positively selected. The CDR3 DNA sequence: TGTGCCAGTACCCCACCCGGGACAGGCTATGGCTACACCTTC. It translates to CASTPPGTGYGYTF.